Shown below are 21 T cell receptor beta chains from a single sample sequenced in a study of cytomegalovirus exposure and HLA in healthy donors. Primers: 60 Vbeta forward and 13 Jbeta reverse. The method was immunoSEQ multiplex PCR; TCRdb's version includes in-frame clones alone and lacks a portion of them. The repertoire holds 78,000 or so clones, with approximately 62% as singletons. The sample consisted of PBMCs. The origin of the receptors is a male donor in good health and CMV-seropositive.

This chain connects TRBV7-9 to TRBJ1-1; D uncertain. CDR3 size: 13 residues. V lost 5 bases and J 0 bases, leaving 7 bases between the germline ends. Per germline, CDR1 SEHNR and CDR2 FQNEAQ (reference sequence). CDR3 loop: CASSPTVNTEAFF. CDR3 coding DNA: TGTGCCAGCAGCCCGACTGTGAACACTGAAGCTTTCTTT.

The CDR3 DNA reads TGTGCCAGCAGCTTAGAATCCGGTGCGAGCGAGCAGTACTTC. Protein product: CASSLESGASEQYF. The chain has TRBV7-3 and TRBJ2-7; unclear D gene. The length of the CDR3 is 14 residues. Between the trimmed V and J ends, which lost 2 bases and 6 bases, there was a span of 14 bases. Per germline, CDR1 SGHTA and CDR2 FQGTGA. The full variable domain, completed using reference TRBV7-3 and TRBJ2-7, is GAGVSQTPSNKVTEKGKYVELRCDPISGHTALYWYRQSLGQGPEFLIYFQGTGAADDSGLPNDRFFAVRPEGSVSTLKIQRTERGDSAVYLCASSLESGASEQYFGPGTRLTVT.

This clone was counted once. V and J are TRBV10-3 and TRBJ1-5; a possible D gene is TRBD1 (5 bases). V was pared by 2 bases and J by 4 bases, with 21 bases between. The CDR3 sequence is 18 residues long. Germline CDR1 and CDR2: ENHRY and SYGVKD. The CDR3 DNA reads TGTGCCATCAGTGAGATAGGGCAGGGTGGACGAAAAAATCAGCCCCAGCATTTT. Its protein is CAISEIGQGGRKNQPQHF.

This clone showed up just a few times. This chain links TRBV5-4 with TRBJ2-3; tentatively, D is TRBD2 (5 bases). This CDR3 has 16 amino acids. V dropped 0 bases and J dropped 2 bases, with 13 bases sitting between them. In germline, CDR1 is SGHNT, CDR2 YYREEE (reference sequence). CDR3 DNA sequence: TGTGCCAGCAGCTTGGCCGCGGGTCCCCCCACAGATACGCAGTATTTT. Its protein product is CASSLAAGPPTDTQYF.

This chain connects TRBV19 to TRBJ2-7, with 7 bases matching TRBD2. Per the germline V gene, CDR1 is LNHDA and CDR2 is SQIVND (reference sequence). CDR3 length: 15 residues. V shed 4 bases and J 0 bases; nucleotides not matched to a gene: 6. This CDR3 reads CASSRGGLSSYEQYF. The DNA for the CDR3 is TGTGCCAGTAGTAGGGGGGGATTGAGCTCCTACGAGCAGTACTTC.

This clone was seen only once. This chain joins TRBV5-1 and TRBJ1-1, with a possible D match to TRBD1 (6 bases). Per the germline V gene, CDR1 is SGHRS and CDR2 is YFSETQ. Between the trimmed V and J ends, which lost 0 bases and 2 bases, there was a span of 23 bases. This CDR3 comprises 19 residues. The CDR3 bases are TGCGCCAGCAGCTTGGTACTTCGCCGGGACAACATGGGTAACACTGAAGCTTTCTTT. This encodes CASSLVLRRDNMGNTEAFF. The full variable domain, completed using reference TRBV5-1 and TRBJ1-1, is KAGVTQTPRYLIKTRGQQVTLSCSPISGHRSVSWYQQTPGQGLQFLFEYFSETQRNKGNFPGRFSGRQFSNSRSEMNVSTLELGDSALYLCASSLVLRRDNMGNTEAFFGQGTRLTVV.

This chain connects TRBV11-3 to TRBJ2-7; TRBD1 aligns across 7 bases. This CDR3 spans 13 amino acids. CDR1 and CDR2 from the germline V gene are SGHNT and YENEEA. V shed 3 bases and J 7 bases; nucleotides not matched to a gene: 6. CDR3 sequence (DNA): TGTGCCAGCAGCTTTACAGGGGATAGGGAGCAGTACTTC. It translates to CASSFTGDREQYF.

This clone was seen a handful of times. The V gene is TRBV27, the J gene TRBJ2-1; the match to TRBD2 covers 10 bases. The ends lost 2 bases at V and 2 bases at J; junction bases unmatched: 0. Germline V gene lookup returns CDR1 MNHEY and CDR2 SMNVEV (reference sequence). The CDR3 runs to 15 residues. The CDR3 region has the DNA TGTGCCAGCAGTTTAGGGACTAGCGCCTACAATGAGCAGTTCTTC. This sequence encodes CASSLGTSAYNEQFF.

The chain carries TRBV5-6 and TRBJ1-4; tentatively, D is TRBD1 (5 bases). Germline V gives CDR1 SGHDT, CDR2 YYEEEE. This CDR3 spans 15 amino acids. The ends were cut back, 4 bases at V and 7 bases at J, with 17 bases in the middle. The CDR3 coding sequence is TGTGCCAGCAGCCCCCTCGGAAACGGGGGTGAAAAACTGTTTTTT. Translating it yields CASSPLGNGGEKLFF.

The J gene is TRBJ2-7, the V gene TRBV7-3; D may be TRBD2 (6 bases). This CDR3 comprises 13 residues. Trimming shortened V by 5 bases and J by 7 bases, and 15 bases separated the two germline ends. CDR1 is SGHTA, CDR2 FQGTGA, per germline. CDR3 loop: CASSASGVGEQYF. The CDR3 DNA is TGTGCCAGCAGCGCCTCGGGGGTTGGGGAGCAGTACTTC.

The chain uses TRBV27 and TRBJ1-2; no definite D call. Germline CDR1 MNHEY, CDR2 SMNVEV (reference sequence). The CDR3 totals 14 residues. V lost 5 bases, J lost 2 bases, and 12 bases lay in between. Written as DNA, the CDR3 is TGTGCCAGCAGTCTTGCGGCGGGCAACTATGGCTACACCTTC. This gives the protein CASSLAAGNYGYTF.

V and J are TRBV9 and TRBJ2-3, with a possible D match to TRBD2 (7 bases). V was pared by 4 bases and J by 4 bases, with 19 bases between. This CDR3 is built from 16 residues. Germline V gene data show CDR1 as SGDLS and CDR2 as YYNGEE. The CDR3 protein is CASSTEGGAAADTQYF. The DNA of the CDR3 is TGTGCCAGCAGCACCGAGGGGGGGGCCGCCGCAGATACGCAGTATTTT.

The chain is built from TRBV28 and TRBJ2-3, with 7 nucleotides matching TRBD1. V lost 5 bases, J lost 2 bases, and 4 bases stayed unmatched. Looked up from germline, CDR1 is MDHEN and CDR2 is SYDVKM. The CDR3 runs 14 residues. The CDR3 protein is CASSMTGYTDTQYF. The CDR3 bases are TGTGCCAGCAGTATGACAGGGTACACAGATACGCAGTATTTT.

This sequence joins TRBV27 and TRBJ2-7; 7 bases match TRBD2. The trim removed 7 bases at V and 3 bases at J, leaving 9 bases unmatched. The V gene's germline CDR1 is MNHEY and CDR2 SMNVEV (reference sequence). The CDR3 length is 14 residues. CDR3 in amino acids: CASNSGGPYYEQYF. The CDR3 coding sequence is TGTGCCAGCAACTCGGGGGGACCTTACTACGAGCAGTACTTC.

The chain uses TRBV28 and TRBJ2-7; D is unresolved. The CDR3 has 11 amino acids. V dropped 6 bases and J dropped 6 bases, with 9 bases sitting between them. Germline CDR1 and CDR2: MDHEN and SYDVKM. The CDR3 protein is CASRLSREQYF. CDR3 coding DNA: TGTGCCAGCAGACTTAGCCGCGAGCAGTACTTC.

The table lists this clone with a count of one. V is TRBV4-1 and J is TRBJ1-2; a weak D match, TRBD1 (6 bases). The germline CDR1 and CDR2 sequences are MGHRA and YSYEKL. Trimming pared 2 bases from V and 4 bases from J, leaving 14 bases between. The CDR3 is made up of 15 amino acids. CDR3: CASSQRDIGIYGYTF. As DNA, the CDR3 is TGCGCCAGCAGCCAAAGGGACATAGGTATCTATGGCTACACCTTC.

V and J are TRBV29-1 and TRBJ2-7, with D possibly being TRBD1 (7 bases). The CDR3 covers 14 residues. CDR1 and CDR2 from the germline V gene are SQVTM and ANQGSEA. Trimming took off 0 bases at V and 4 bases at J, with 13 bases between the two ends. For the CDR3, the DNA is TGCAGCGTTGAAGATCGGGGGACAGCTTACGAGCAGTACTTC. Amino acids: CSVEDRGTAYEQYF.

This chain connects TRBV27 to TRBJ2-1; 11 bases agree with TRBD1. V lost 2 bases, J lost 6 bases, and 3 bases stayed unmatched. Germline assignment: CDR1 MNHEY and CDR2 SMNVEV (reference sequence). The CDR3 sequence is 15 residues long. In DNA form, the CDR3 reads TGTGCCAGCAGTTTAGGGACAGGGGGGGGCAATGAGCAGTTCTTC. It specifies CASSLGTGGGNEQFF.

This chain links TRBV11-3 with TRBJ2-3, with 7 bases identical to TRBD1. The CDR3 sequence is 13 residues long. V lost 10 bases and J lost 3; bases outside the gene matches: 7. Germline loops: CDR1 SGHNT, CDR2 YENEEA. The CDR3 loop is CATSRDRTDTQYF. CDR3 in DNA: TGTGCCACCTCCCGGGACAGAACAGATACGCAGTATTTT.

The chain links TRBV14 to TRBJ1-2; D uncertain. V lost 3 bases to trimming and J lost 6 bases, with 23 bases between them. The germline gives CDR1 SGHDN, CDR2 FVKESK. The CDR3 runs to 17 residues. DNA of the CDR3: TGTGCCAGCAGCCAGGAGAGATACCGGACTGTCTGGCATGGCTACACCTTC. It encodes CASSQERYRTVWHGYTF. Variable domain in full (rest from reference TRBV14 and TRBJ1-2): EAGVTQFPSHSVIEKGQTVTLRCDPISGHDNLYWYRRVMGKEIKFLLHFVKESKQDESGMPNNRFLAERTGGTYSTLKVQPAELEDSGVYFCASSQERYRTVWHGYTFGSGTRLTVV.

V and J are TRBV2 and TRBJ2-1, with a weak D call TRBD2 (6 bases). This CDR3 region has 12 residues. The V and J ends lost 6 bases and 6 bases respectively, with 9 bases between them. From germline, CDR1 is SNHLY and CDR2 FYNNEI. DNA of the CDR3: TGTGCCAGCAGAGTAGCGGCCAATGAGCAGTTCTTC. Its protein is CASRVAANEQFF.